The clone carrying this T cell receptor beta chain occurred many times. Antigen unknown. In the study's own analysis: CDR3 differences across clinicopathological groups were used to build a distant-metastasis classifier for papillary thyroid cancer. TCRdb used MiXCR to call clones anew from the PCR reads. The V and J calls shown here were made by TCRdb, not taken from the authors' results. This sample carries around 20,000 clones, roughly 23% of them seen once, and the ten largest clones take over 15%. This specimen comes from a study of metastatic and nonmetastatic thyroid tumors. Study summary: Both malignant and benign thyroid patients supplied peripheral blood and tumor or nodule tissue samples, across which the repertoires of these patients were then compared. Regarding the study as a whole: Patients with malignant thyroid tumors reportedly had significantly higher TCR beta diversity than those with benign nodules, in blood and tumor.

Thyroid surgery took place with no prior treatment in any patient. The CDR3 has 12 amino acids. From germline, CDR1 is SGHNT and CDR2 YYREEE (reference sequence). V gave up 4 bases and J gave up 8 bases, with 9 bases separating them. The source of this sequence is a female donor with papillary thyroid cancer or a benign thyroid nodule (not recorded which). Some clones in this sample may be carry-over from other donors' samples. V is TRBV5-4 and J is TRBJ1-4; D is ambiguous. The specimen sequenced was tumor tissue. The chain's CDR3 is CASSRADEKLFF. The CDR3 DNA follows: TGTGCCAGCAGCCGGGCTGACGAAAAACTGTTTTTT.